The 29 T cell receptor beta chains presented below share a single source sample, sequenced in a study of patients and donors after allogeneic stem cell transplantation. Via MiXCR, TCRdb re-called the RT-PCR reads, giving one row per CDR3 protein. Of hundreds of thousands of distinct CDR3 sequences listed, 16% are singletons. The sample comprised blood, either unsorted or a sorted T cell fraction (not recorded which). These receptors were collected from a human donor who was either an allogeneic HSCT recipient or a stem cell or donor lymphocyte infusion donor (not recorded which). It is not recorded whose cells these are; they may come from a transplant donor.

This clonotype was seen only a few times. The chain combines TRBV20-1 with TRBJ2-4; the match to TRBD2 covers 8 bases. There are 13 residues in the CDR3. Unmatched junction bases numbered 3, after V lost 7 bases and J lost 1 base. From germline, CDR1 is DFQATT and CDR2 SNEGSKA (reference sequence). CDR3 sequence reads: CSGLARAKNIQYF. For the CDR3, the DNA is TGCAGTGGACTAGCGAGGGCCAAAAACATTCAGTACTTC.

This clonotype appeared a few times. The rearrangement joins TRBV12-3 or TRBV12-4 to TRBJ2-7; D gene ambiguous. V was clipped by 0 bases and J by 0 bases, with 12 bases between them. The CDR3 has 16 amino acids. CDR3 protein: CASSLARKKNSYEQYF. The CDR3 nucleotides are TGTGCCAGCAGTTTAGCGCGCAAGAAGAACTCCTACGAGCAGTACTTC.

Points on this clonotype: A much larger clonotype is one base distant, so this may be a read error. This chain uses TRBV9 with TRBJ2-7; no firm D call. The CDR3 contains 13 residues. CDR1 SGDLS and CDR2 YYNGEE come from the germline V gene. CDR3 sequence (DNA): TGTGCCAGCAACGTAGGATCTTCCTACGAGCAGTACTTC. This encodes CASNVGSSYEQYF.

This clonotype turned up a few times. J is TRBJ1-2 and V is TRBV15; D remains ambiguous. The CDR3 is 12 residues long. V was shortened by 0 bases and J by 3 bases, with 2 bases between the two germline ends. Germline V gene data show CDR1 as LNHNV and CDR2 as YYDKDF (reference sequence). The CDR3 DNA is TGTGCCACCAGCAGAGAGGACTATGGCTACACCTTC. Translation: CATSREDYGYTF.

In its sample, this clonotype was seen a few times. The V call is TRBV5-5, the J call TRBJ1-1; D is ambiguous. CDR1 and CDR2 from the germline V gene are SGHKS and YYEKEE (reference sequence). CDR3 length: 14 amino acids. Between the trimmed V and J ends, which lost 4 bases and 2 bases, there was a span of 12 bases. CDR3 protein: CASSTVQPNTEAFF. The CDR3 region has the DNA TGTGCCAGCAGCACCGTACAGCCTAACACTGAAGCTTTCTTT.

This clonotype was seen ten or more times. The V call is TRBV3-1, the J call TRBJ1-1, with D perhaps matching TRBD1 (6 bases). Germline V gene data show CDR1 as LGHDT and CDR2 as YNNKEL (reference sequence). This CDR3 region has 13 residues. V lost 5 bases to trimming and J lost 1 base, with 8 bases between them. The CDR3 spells CASSWGQNTEAFF. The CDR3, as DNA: TGTGCCAGCAGCTGGGGACAGAACACTGAAGCTTTCTTT.

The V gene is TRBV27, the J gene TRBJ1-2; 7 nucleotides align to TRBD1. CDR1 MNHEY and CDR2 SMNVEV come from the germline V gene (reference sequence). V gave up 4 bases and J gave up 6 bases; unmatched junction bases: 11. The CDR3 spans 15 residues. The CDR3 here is CASSSRPGQIDGYTF. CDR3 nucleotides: TGTGCCAGCAGTTCCCGCCCGGGACAGATCGATGGCTACACCTTC.

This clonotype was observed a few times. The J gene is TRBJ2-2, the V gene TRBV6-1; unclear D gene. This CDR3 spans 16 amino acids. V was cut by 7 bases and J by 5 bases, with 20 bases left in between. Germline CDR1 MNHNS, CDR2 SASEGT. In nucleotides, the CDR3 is TGTGCCAGCAAACCAACAAGACCTACGAGTACCGGGGAGCTGTTTTTT. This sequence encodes CASKPTRPTSTGELFF.

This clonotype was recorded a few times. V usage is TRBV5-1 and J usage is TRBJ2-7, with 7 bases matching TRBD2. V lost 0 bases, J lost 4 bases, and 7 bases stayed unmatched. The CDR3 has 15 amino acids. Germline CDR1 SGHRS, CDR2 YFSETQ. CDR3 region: CASSLVSGGGYEQYF. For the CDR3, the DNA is TGCGCCAGCAGCTTGGTATCGGGGGGAGGGTACGAGCAGTACTTC.

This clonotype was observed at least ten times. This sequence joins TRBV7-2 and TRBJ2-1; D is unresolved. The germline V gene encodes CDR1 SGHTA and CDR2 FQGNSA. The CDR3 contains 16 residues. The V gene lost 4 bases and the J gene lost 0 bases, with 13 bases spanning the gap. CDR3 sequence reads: CASSSRRPGSYNEQFF. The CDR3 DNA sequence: TGTGCCAGCAGCTCCCGTAGGCCAGGCTCCTACAATGAGCAGTTCTTC.

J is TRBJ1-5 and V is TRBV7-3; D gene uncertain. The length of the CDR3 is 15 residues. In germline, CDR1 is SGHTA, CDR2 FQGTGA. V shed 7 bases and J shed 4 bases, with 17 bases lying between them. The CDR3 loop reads CASTPGPAQNQPQHF. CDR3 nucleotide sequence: TGTGCCAGCACCCCCGGCCCGGCTCAGAATCAGCCCCAGCATTTT.

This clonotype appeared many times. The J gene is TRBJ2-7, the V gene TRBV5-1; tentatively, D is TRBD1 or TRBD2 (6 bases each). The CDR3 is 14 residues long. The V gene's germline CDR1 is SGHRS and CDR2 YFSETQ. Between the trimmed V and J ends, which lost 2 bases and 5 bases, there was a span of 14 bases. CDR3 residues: CASSLPRGGDEQYF. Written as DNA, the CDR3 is TGCGCCAGCAGCTTACCCAGGGGCGGGGACGAGCAGTACTTC.

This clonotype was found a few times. CDR3 sequence (DNA): TGTGCCAGCACTTATAGGGCTGTTCCCCTCTCCTACAATGAGCAGTTCTTC. This gives the protein CASTYRAVPLSYNEQFF. This rearrangement joins TRBV27 to TRBJ2-1; no clear D gene. Germline CDR1 reads MNHEY; CDR2 reads SMNVEV (reference sequence). This CDR3 is 17 amino acids long. V was clipped by 7 bases and J by 0 bases, with 19 bases between them.

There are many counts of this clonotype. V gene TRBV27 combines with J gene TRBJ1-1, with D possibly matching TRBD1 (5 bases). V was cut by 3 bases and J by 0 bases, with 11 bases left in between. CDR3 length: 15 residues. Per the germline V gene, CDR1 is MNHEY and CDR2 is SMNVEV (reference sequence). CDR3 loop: CASSLTWDLNTEAFF. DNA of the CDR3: TGTGCCAGCAGTTTGACTTGGGACCTGAACACTGAAGCTTTCTTT.

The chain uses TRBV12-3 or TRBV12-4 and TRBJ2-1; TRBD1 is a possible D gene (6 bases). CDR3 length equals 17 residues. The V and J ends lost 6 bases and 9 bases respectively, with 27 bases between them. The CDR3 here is CASSRRTGLSSRREQFF. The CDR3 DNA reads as TGTGCCAGCAGCCGCAGAACAGGGCTTAGTAGCCGTCGTGAGCAGTTCTTC.

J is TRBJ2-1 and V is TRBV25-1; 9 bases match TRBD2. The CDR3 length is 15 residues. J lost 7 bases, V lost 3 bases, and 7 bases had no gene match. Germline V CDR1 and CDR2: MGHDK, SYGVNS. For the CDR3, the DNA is TGTGCCAGCAGTGAGAGGCAGCGGGAGGTTAATGAGCAGTTCTTC. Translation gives CASSERQREVNEQFF.

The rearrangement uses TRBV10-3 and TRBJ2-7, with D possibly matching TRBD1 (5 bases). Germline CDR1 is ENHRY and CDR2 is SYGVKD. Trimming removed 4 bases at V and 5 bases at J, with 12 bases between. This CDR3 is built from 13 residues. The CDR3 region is CAISGIRDHEQYF. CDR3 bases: TGTGCCATCAGTGGCATCAGGGATCACGAGCAGTACTTC.

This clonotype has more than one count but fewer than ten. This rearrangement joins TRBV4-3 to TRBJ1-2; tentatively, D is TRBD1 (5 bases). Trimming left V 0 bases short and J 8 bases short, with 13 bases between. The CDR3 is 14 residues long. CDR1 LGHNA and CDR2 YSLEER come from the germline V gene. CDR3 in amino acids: CASSQDSRWGGYTF. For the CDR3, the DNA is TGCGCCAGCAGCCAAGATTCCCGGTGGGGCGGCTACACCTTC.

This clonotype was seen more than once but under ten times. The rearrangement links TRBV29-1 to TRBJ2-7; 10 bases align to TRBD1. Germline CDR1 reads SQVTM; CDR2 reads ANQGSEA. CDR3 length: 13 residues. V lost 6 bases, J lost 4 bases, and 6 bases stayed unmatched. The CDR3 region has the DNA TGCAGCGTCTCCGGGACAGGGGTTTACGAGCAGTACTTC. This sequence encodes CSVSGTGVYEQYF.

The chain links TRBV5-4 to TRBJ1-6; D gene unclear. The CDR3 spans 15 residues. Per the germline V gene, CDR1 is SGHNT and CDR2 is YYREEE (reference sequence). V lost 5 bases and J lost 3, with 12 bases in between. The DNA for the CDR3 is TGTGCCAGCAGGTTGTCCGTCGGCTATAATTCACCCCTCCACTTT. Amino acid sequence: CASRLSVGYNSPLHF.

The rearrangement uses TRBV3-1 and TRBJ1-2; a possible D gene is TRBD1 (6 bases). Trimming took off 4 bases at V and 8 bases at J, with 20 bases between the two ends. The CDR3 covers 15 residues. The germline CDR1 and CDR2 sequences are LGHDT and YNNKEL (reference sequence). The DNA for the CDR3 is TGTGCCAGCAGCCTAGAGACTGCACAGGGAGGCGGCTACACCTTC. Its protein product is CASSLETAQGGGYTF.

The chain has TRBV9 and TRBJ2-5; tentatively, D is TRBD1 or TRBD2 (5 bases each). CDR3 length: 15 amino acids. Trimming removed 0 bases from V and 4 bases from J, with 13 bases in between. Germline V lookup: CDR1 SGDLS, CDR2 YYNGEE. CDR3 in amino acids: CASSVVGTLGETQYF. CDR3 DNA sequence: TGTGCCAGCAGCGTAGTTGGGACGCTTGGAGAGACCCAGTACTTC.

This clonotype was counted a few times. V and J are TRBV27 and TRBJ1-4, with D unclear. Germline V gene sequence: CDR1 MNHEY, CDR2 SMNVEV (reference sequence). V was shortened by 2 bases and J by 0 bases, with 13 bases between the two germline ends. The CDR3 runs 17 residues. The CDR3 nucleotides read TGTGCCAGCAGTTTAGGTTATAAGTCTGCAACTAATGAAAAACTGTTTTTT. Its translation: CASSLGYKSATNEKLFF.

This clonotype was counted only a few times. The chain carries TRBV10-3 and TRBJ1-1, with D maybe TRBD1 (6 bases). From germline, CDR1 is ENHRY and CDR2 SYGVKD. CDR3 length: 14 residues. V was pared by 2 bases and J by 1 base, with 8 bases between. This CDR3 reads CAISEQGPNTEAFF. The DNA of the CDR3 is TGTGCCATCAGTGAGCAGGGGCCGAACACTGAAGCTTTCTTT.

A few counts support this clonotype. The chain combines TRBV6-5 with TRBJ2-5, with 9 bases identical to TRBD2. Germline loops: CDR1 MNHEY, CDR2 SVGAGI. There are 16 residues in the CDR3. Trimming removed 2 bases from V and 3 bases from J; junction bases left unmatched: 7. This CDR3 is CASSYNGIAGEETQYF. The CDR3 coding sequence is TGTGCCAGCAGTTACAATGGGATAGCGGGGGAAGAGACCCAGTACTTC.

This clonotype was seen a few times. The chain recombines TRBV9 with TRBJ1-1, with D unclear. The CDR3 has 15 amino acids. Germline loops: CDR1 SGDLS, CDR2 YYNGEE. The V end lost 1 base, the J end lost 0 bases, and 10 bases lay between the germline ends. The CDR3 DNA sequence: TGTGCCAGCAGCGTACAGGCCGTTATGAACACTGAAGCTTTCTTT. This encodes CASSVQAVMNTEAFF.

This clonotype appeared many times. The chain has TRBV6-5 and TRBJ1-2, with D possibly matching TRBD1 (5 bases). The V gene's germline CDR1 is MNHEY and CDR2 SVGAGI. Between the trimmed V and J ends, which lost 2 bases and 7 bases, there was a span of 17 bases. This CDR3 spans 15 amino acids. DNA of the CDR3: TGTGCCAGCAGTTACCTCGACACCGGAGGGGTTGGCTACACCTTC. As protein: CASSYLDTGGVGYTF.

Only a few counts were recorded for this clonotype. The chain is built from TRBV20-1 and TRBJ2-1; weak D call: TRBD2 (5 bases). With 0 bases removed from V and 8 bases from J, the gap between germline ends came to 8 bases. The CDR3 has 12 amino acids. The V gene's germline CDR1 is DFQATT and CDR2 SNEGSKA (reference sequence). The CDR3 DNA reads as TGCAGTGCTAGAGATGGGAGACATGAGCAGTTCTTC. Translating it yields CSARDGRHEQFF.

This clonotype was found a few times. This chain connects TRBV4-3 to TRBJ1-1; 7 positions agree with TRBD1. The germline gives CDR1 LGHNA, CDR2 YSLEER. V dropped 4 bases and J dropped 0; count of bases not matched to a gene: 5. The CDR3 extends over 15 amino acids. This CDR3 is CASSRDRLLNTEAFF. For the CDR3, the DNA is TGCGCCAGCAGCCGGGACAGACTATTGAACACTGAAGCTTTCTTT.